These 24 T cell receptor beta chains originate from one sample sequenced in a study of blood T cell repertoires in COVID-19. Sequencing was performed with immunoSEQ multiplex PCR; in TCRdb, only in-frame clones are kept and a portion is missing. This table holds around 340,000 clones, about 86% found once. The sequenced sample consisted of PBMCs or T cells enriched from blood (not recorded which). These receptor sequences come from a woman between 40 and 55 years old with acute COVID-19.

This chain joins TRBV7-2 and TRBJ2-7; possibly TRBD2 for D (5 bases). The CDR3 has 15 amino acids. Germline V gene sequence: CDR1 SGHTA, CDR2 FQGNSA. Trimming cost V 0 bases and J 4 bases, with 13 bases left between them. DNA of the CDR3: TGTGCCAGCAGCTTAGCATACGGGGTCTCTTACGAGCAGTACTTC. Protein: CASSLAYGVSYEQYF.

This clone was observed a single time. The chain carries TRBV7-2 and TRBJ2-1; TRBD1 might be the D (5 bases). Germline V gene data show CDR1 as SGHTA and CDR2 as FQGNSA. The CDR3 is made up of 15 amino acids. V lost 5 bases, J lost 0 bases, and 11 bases lay in between. CDR3 bases: TGTGCCAGCAGCGGGCGACAGAGCTCCTACAATGAGCAGTTCTTC. This codes for CASSGRQSSYNEQFF.

This clone has a single count. The chain couples TRBV29-1 to TRBJ1-1; weak D call: TRBD1 (5 bases). CDR1 SQVTM and CDR2 ANQGSEA come from the germline V gene. This CDR3 is 12 amino acids long. Trimming left V 6 bases short and J 7 bases short, with 15 bases between. CDR3 sequence reads: CSVLTDRLEAFF. CDR3 in DNA: TGCAGCGTCCTTACCGACAGACTTGAAGCTTTCTTT.

V and J are TRBV6-2 or TRBV6-3 and TRBJ1-5, with unresolved D. The germline CDR1 and CDR2 sequences are MNHEY and SVGEGT. The CDR3 consists of 13 residues. V shed 2 bases and J shed 6 bases, with 8 bases lying between them. The CDR3 nucleotides are TGTGCCAGCAGTTACGATAGAGGTCAGCCCCAGCATTTT. Amino acid sequence: CASSYDRGQPQHF.

The rearrangement joins TRBV7-6 to TRBJ1-6; D not resolved. The V end lost 1 base, the J end lost 6 bases, and 10 bases lay between the germline ends. CDR3 length equals 15 residues. Germline values: CDR1 SGHVS, CDR2 FNYEAQ. CDR3 DNA: TGTGCCAGCAGCTTAGACGGTTCGGGTAATTCACCCCTCCACTTT. The encoded protein is CASSLDGSGNSPLHF.

The V call is TRBV7-2, the J call TRBJ1-1; 9 bases are a match to TRBD1. In germline, CDR1 is SGHTA, CDR2 FQGNSA. This CDR3 has 16 residues. After removal of 1 base from V and 3 bases from J, the junction contained 6 bases not matched to a gene. DNA for the CDR3: TGTGCCAGCAGCTTAGGTGGACAGGGGACCTACACTGAAGCTTTCTTT. Protein sequence: CASSLGGQGTYTEAFF.

The chain employs TRBV19 and TRBJ1-6; maybe TRBD1 (6 bases). The CDR3 is 16 residues long. The V and J ends lost 2 bases and 0 bases respectively, with 8 bases between them. Looked up from germline, CDR1 is LNHDA and CDR2 is SQIVND (reference sequence). CDR3 amino acids: CASSITGSSYNSPLHF. CDR3 sequence (DNA): TGTGCCAGTAGTATAACAGGGAGCTCCTATAATTCACCCCTCCACTTT.

The gene calls are TRBV4-1 and TRBJ2-7; the D gene is possibly TRBD1 (7 bases). V was pared by 1 base and J by 4 bases, with 17 bases between. The CDR3 is 16 amino acids. Germline V gene lookup returns CDR1 MGHRA and CDR2 YSYEKL. The CDR3 nucleotides are TGCGCCAGCAGCCAAGGAGGCGGCAGGGGGAGGTACGAGCAGTACTTC. It translates to CASSQGGGRGRYEQYF.

This clone has a single count. This chain joins TRBV19 and TRBJ1-1, with D tentatively TRBD1 (5 bases). The CDR3 sequence is 11 residues long. Trimming took off 5 bases at V and 8 bases at J, with 9 bases between the two ends. CDR1 and CDR2 (germline): LNHDA, SQIVND (reference sequence). The CDR3 sequence is CASSVDREAFF. DNA of the CDR3: TGTGCCAGTAGTGTTGACAGAGAAGCTTTCTTT.

This rearrangement joins TRBV7-9 to TRBJ1-2; tentative D call: TRBD1 (6 bases). The germline CDR1 and CDR2 sequences are SEHNR and FQNEAQ (reference sequence). CDR3 size: 17 residues. V was shortened by 5 bases and J by 2 bases, with 21 bases between the two germline ends. The CDR3 coding sequence is TGTGCCAGCAGCCCCACGTCCACGGGACACGAAAACTATGGCTACACCTTC. Its translation is CASSPTSTGHENYGYTF. Full variable domain (outside the CDR3, taken from reference TRBV7-9 and TRBJ1-2): DTGVSQNPRHKITKRGQNVTFRCDPISEHNRLYWYRQTLGQGPEFLTYFQNEAQLEKSRLLSDRFSAERPKGSFSTLEIQRTEQGDSAMYLCASSPTSTGHENYGYTFGSGTRLTVV.

The rearrangement links TRBV14 to TRBJ1-2, with a weak D call TRBD1 (6 bases). Germline CDR1 is SGHDN and CDR2 is FVKESK. Trimming cost V 4 bases and J 7 bases, with 16 bases left between them. This CDR3 comprises 14 residues. CDR3 nucleotide sequence: TGTGCCAGCAGCCGACAGGCCACGGGGGGTGGCTACACCTTC. As protein: CASSRQATGGGYTF.

This chain joins TRBV7-9 and TRBJ2-1, with a tentative D call TRBD1 (5 bases). The CDR3 is made up of 15 amino acids. Germline values: CDR1 SEHNR, CDR2 FQNEAQ (reference sequence). V lost 2 bases and J lost 2, with 10 bases in between. The CDR3 spells CASSLNAGTYNEQFF. In nucleotides, the CDR3 is TGTGCCAGCAGCTTAAATGCAGGGACCTACAATGAGCAGTTCTTC.

This rearrangement joins TRBV2 to TRBJ2-1; 13 bases agree with TRBD2. Losses at the gene ends were 5 bases for V and 9 bases for J; bases not matched to a gene: 10. Germline V CDR1 and CDR2: SNHLY, FYNNEI. The CDR3 runs to 16 residues. CDR3 nucleotides: TGTGCCAGCAGTTTCTCCGGGACTAGCGGGGCGGGTGAGCAGTTCTTC. The encoded protein is CASSFSGTSGAGEQFF.

This chain links TRBV25-1 with TRBJ2-1; 9 positions match TRBD2. V dropped 5 bases and J dropped 2; count of bases not matched to a gene: 10. Germline loops: CDR1 MGHDK, CDR2 SYGVNS. This CDR3 has 17 residues. CDR3 nucleotide sequence: TGTGCCAGCAGTCCGAACCGAGCGGGGGGAACCTACAATGAGCAGTTCTTC. Translation gives CASSPNRAGGTYNEQFF.

This clone showed up just a few times. The chain uses TRBV19 and TRBJ2-7, with 8 bases fitting TRBD1. The CDR3 extends over 13 amino acids. J was trimmed by 7 bases and V by 5 bases; bases with no gene match: 7. Germline V lookup: CDR1 LNHDA, CDR2 SQIVND (reference sequence). The CDR3 loop is CASSPGTGREQYF. The CDR3 DNA sequence: TGTGCCAGTAGTCCGGGGACAGGTCGAGAGCAGTACTTC.

This clone was seen once. This rearrangement joins TRBV7-2 to TRBJ2-5; the D is unclear. CDR1 SGHTA and CDR2 FQGNSA come from the germline V gene. CDR3 length equals 15 residues. Trimming pared 4 bases from V and 3 bases from J, leaving 15 bases between. CDR3 residues: CASSSQVGVEETQYF. CDR3 sequence (DNA): TGTGCCAGCAGCTCCCAAGTGGGCGTCGAAGAGACCCAGTACTTC.

This chain joins TRBV7-2 and TRBJ2-3, with 10 bases identical to TRBD1. This CDR3 comprises 15 residues. Germline-derived CDR1 and CDR2 are SGHTA and FQGNSA. The V and J ends lost 5 bases and 4 bases, in that order; junction bases with no gene match: 6. CDR3 bases: TGTGCCAGCAGCCCGGACAGGGGGGGCCCAGATACGCAGTATTTT. Residues: CASSPDRGGPDTQYF. The full variable domain, rest sourced from reference TRBV7-2 and TRBJ2-3, is GAGVSQSPSNKVTEKGKDVELRCDPISGHTALYWYRQSLGQGLEFLIYFQGNSAPDKSGLPSDRFSAERTGGSVSTLTIQRTQQEDSAVYLCASSPDRGGPDTQYFGPGTRLTVL.

This clone was seen only once. The chain carries TRBV7-9 and TRBJ2-2, with D tentatively TRBD1 (6 bases). Germline CDR1 and CDR2: SEHNR and FQNEAQ (reference sequence). V lost 5 bases to trimming and J lost 1 base, with 11 bases between them. CDR3 length: 15 residues. The CDR3 sequence: CASSQDRQNTGELFF. As DNA, the CDR3 is TGTGCCAGCAGCCAGGACAGACAGAACACCGGGGAGCTGTTTTTT. Full variable domain (missing parts from reference TRBV7-9 and TRBJ2-2): DTGVSQNPRHKITKRGQNVTFRCDPISEHNRLYWYRQTLGQGPEFLTYFQNEAQLEKSRLLSDRFSAERPKGSFSTLEIQRTEQGDSAMYLCASSQDRQNTGELFFGEGSRLTVL.

Comments on this clone: This specimen includes other DNA sequences encoding the same CDR3. The chain combines TRBV3-1 (or the pseudogene TRBV3-2) with TRBJ1-2; the D is unclear. Germline assignment: CDR1 LGHDT and CDR2 YNNKEL (reference sequence). Trimming removed 1 base from V and 8 bases from J, with 8 bases in between. The CDR3 consists of 12 residues. In DNA, the CDR3 is TGTGCCAGCAGCCAAGTTCGAGGAGGCTACACCTTC. Amino acids: CASSQVRGGYTF.

In this sample, this clone turned up once. This chain connects TRBV6-5 to TRBJ1-5, with a weak D call TRBD1 (5 bases). Per the germline V gene, CDR1 is MNHEY and CDR2 is SVGAGI. The CDR3 has 15 residues. The V and J ends lost 0 bases and 5 bases respectively, with 11 bases between them. CDR3 coding DNA: TGTGCCAGCAGTTACTCTCCCCCGGGGGATCAGCCCCAGCATTTT. This codes for CASSYSPPGDQPQHF.

In its sample, this clone was seen once. The chain links TRBV19 to TRBJ1-1, with D perhaps TRBD1 (6 bases). Germline assignment: CDR1 LNHDA and CDR2 SQIVND (reference sequence). V lost 9 bases and J lost 2, with 13 bases in between. The CDR3 consists of 13 residues. For the CDR3, the DNA is TGTGCCAGCCGGACAGTACAAAACACTGAAGCTTTCTTT. Translating gives CASRTVQNTEAFF.

This chain uses TRBV3-1 (or the pseudogene TRBV3-2) with TRBJ1-1; the D is unclear. V was cut by 0 bases and J by 4 bases, with 15 bases left in between. The CDR3 loop spans 16 amino acids. CDR1 and CDR2 from the germline V gene are LGHDT and YNNKEL (reference sequence). CDR3 region: CASSQDFGRSGTEAFF. The CDR3 DNA follows: TGTGCCAGCAGCCAAGATTTCGGCCGATCGGGCACTGAAGCTTTCTTT.

This clone has only one observation. The CDR3 DNA reads TGTGCCAGCAGTTATCTCGGGGAAGAGACCCAGTACTTC. Amino acids: CASSYLGEETQYF. The V and J genes are TRBV6-2 or TRBV6-3 and TRBJ2-5; the D gene is possibly TRBD2 (5 bases). This CDR3 spans 13 amino acids. Trimming shortened V by 3 bases and J by 3 bases, and 8 bases separated the two germline ends. From germline, CDR1 is MNHEY and CDR2 SVGEGT.

This clone was recorded once. V is TRBV10-3 and J is TRBJ2-1, with 7 nucleotides matching TRBD1. CDR3 length: 18 residues. Looked up from germline, CDR1 is ENHRY and CDR2 is SYGVKD. Trimming at V came to 4 bases and at J to 0 bases, leaving 12 bases not matched to a gene. The CDR3 spells CAISGSLKTGSSYNEQFF. The CDR3 DNA reads as TGTGCCATCAGTGGGTCCCTTAAGACAGGGAGCTCCTACAATGAGCAGTTCTTC.